The 2 T cell receptor beta chains listed next were all sequenced from one sample in a study of CD8+ T cells in alopecia areata. The treatment here: oral pan-JAK inhibitor, 5-10 mg twice daily. Sequencing relied on a cDNA template that was reverse transcribed from extracted RNA. Here immunoSEQ multiplex PCR was the method, and the copy in TCRdb shows in-frame clones only, minus some. The data show under 200,000 clones, around 60% seen once. Material: CD4+ T cells sorted from blood, obtained at week 24, from a patient treated with tofacitinib. These receptors all stem from a human donor with alopecia areata.

The genes are TRBV5-1 and TRBJ1-1; D remains ambiguous. This CDR3 contains 14 residues. Germline CDR1 is SGHRS and CDR2 is YFSETQ. V shed 4 bases and J shed 1 base, with 11 bases lying between them. The CDR3 loop is CASSSRQQNTEAFF. CDR3 DNA sequence: TGCGCCAGCAGCAGTAGACAACAGAACACTGAAGCTTTCTTT. Full variable domain (rest looked up from reference TRBV5-1 and TRBJ1-1): KAGVTQTPRYLIKTRGQQVTLSCSPISGHRSVSWYQQTPGQGLQFLFEYFSETQRNKGNFPGRFSGRQFSNSRSEMNVSTLELGDSALYLCASSSRQQNTEAFFGQGTRLTVV.

This clone showed up just a few times. The chain links TRBV5-1 to TRBJ1-2; D gene uncertain. V gave up 0 bases and J gave up 4 bases, with 10 bases separating them. Germline CDR1 SGHRS, CDR2 YFSETQ. The length of the CDR3 is 14 residues. Written as DNA, the CDR3 is TGCGCCAGCAGCTTGGATGGGGATGGCTATGGCTACACCTTC. Translated: CASSLDGDGYGYTF.